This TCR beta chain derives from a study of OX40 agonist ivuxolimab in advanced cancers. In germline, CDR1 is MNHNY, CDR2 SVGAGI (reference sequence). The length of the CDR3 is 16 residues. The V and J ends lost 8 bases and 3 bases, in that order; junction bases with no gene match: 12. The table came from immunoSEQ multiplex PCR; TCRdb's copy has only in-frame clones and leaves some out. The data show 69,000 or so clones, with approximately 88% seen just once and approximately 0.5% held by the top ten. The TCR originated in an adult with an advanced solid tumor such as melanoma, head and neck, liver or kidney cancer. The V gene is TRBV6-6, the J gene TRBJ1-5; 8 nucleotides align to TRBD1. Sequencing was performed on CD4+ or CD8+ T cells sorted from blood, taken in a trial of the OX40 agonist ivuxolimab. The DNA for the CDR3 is TGTGCCAGCTCCCGTGGACAGGGCGGTTCCAATCAGCCCCAGCATTTT. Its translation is CASSRGQGGSNQPQHF.